The clone carrying this T cell receptor (beta chain) was seen many times. This entry comes from a study of T cells in Graves' hyperthyroidism and ophthalmopathy. TCR beta CDR3 regions were amplified from RNA. The primer set for the first-round RT-PCR of the TCR CDR3 was HTBI. TCRdb used MiXCR to reprocess the multiplex PCR reads, holding one entry per CDR3 protein. The sample lists 690,000 or so distinct CDR3 sequences; 15% to 20% were seen once. Sequenced input: blood. The origin of this receptor is a woman aged 50 to 60 with Graves' hyperthyroidism that later progressed to Graves' ophthalmopathy.

CDR3 amino acids: CASNADLTGDGYTF. The DNA for the CDR3 is TGTGCCAGCAACGCCGACCTGACAGGGGATGGCTACACCTTC. This rearrangement joins TRBV12-3 or TRBV12-4 to TRBJ1-2; 8 positions agree with TRBD1. The trim removed 7 bases at V and 6 bases at J, leaving 10 bases unmatched. This CDR3 contains 14 residues.